This T cell receptor beta chain was captured in a study of shared clonotypes between healthy human individuals. Germline CDR1 and CDR2: SGHDN and FVKESK. V was clipped by 0 bases and J by 1 base, with 9 bases between them. The length of the CDR3 is 16 residues. TCRdb's table, derived via immunoSEQ multiplex PCR, lists solely in-frame clones and lacks some. The table includes a few hundred thousand clones, 87% detected once. There were only Caucasian adults among the donors, and all lived in Nashville, Tennessee. Sample: memory CD8+ T cells sorted from blood. Subset in this sample: CD45RO+ cells pooled with CCR7-negative TemRA cells. The V gene is TRBV14, the J gene TRBJ2-2, with D possibly matching TRBD1 (5 bases). The receptor's source is a young man in good health. CDR3 coding DNA: TGTGCCAGCAGCCAAGAGGCAGGGTGGAACACCGGGGAGCTGTTTTTT. Translated: CASSQEAGWNTGELFF.